A single sample gave rise to the 3 T cell receptor beta chains below, sequenced in a study of OX40 agonist ivuxolimab in advanced cancers. Clones were read by immunoSEQ multiplex PCR, and TCRdb kept only the in-frame ones, dropping some. The top ten clones hold under 7% of a sample with about 62,000 clones, roughly 80% of them seen once. Sequences were derived from CD4+ or CD8+ T cells sorted from blood, sampled in a trial of the OX40 agonist ivuxolimab. These TCRs come from an adult with an advanced solid tumor such as melanoma, head and neck, liver or kidney cancer.

This clone has more than one count but fewer than ten. The chain combines TRBV14 with TRBJ2-3, with 14 bases identical to TRBD2. The CDR3 length is 17 residues. Germline V gene lookup returns CDR1 SGHDN and CDR2 FVKESK. V gave up 0 bases and J gave up 4 bases; unmatched junction bases: 3. CDR3 nucleotides: TGTGCCAGCAGCCAAGAAAGGGGACTAGCGGGGGCAGATACGCAGTATTTT. Translated, it gives CASSQERGLAGADTQYF.

The V call is TRBV28, the J call TRBJ1-5, with TRBD1 matching over 7 bases. CDR3 size: 16 residues. J was trimmed by 7 bases and V by 6 bases; bases with no gene match: 15. Germline V gene sequence: CDR1 MDHEN, CDR2 SYDVKM. CDR3 sequence reads: CASSLWGRQGGQPQHF. CDR3 coding DNA: TGTGCCAGCAGCCTATGGGGGCGACAGGGAGGACAGCCCCAGCATTTT.

The chain recombines TRBV28 with TRBJ1-4; TRBD1 aligns across 9 bases. The J segment lost 8 bases and the V segment lost 7 bases, leaving 8 bases of the junction unmatched. CDR3 length: 14 amino acids. Looked up from germline, CDR1 is MDHEN and CDR2 is SYDVKM. The CDR3, as DNA: TGTGCCAGCAAAAAGGACAGGGGAGGGGAAAAACTGTTTTTT. Protein sequence: CASKKDRGGEKLFF.